Reported below is one T cell receptor (beta chain). Measured with immunoSEQ multiplex PCR; TCRdb has only the in-frame clones, and not every one. The sample holds 50,000 to 75,000 clones, more than 85% seen once. The CDR3 consists of 16 residues. V shed 5 bases and J 0 bases; nucleotides not matched to a gene: 8. Germline V CDR1 and CDR2: SGHRS, YFSETQ. The source of the sample is a study of blood T cell repertoires in COVID-19. V and J are TRBV5-1 and TRBJ2-7, with 10 bases that match TRBD2. The TCR comes from a man aged 45 to 65 with active COVID-19. Sequenced sample: peripheral blood. Here the CDR3 reads CASSLTLAGASYEQYF. The CDR3 DNA follows: TGCGCCAGCAGTCTCACCCTAGCGGGAGCCTCCTACGAGCAGTACTTC. Drawing the rest from reference TRBV5-1 and TRBJ2-7, the complete variable domain is KAGVTQTPRYLIKTRGQQVTLSCSPISGHRSVSWYQQTPGQGLQFLFEYFSETQRNKGNFPGRFSGRQFSNSRSEMNVSTLELGDSALYLCASSLTLAGASYEQYFGPGTRLTVT.